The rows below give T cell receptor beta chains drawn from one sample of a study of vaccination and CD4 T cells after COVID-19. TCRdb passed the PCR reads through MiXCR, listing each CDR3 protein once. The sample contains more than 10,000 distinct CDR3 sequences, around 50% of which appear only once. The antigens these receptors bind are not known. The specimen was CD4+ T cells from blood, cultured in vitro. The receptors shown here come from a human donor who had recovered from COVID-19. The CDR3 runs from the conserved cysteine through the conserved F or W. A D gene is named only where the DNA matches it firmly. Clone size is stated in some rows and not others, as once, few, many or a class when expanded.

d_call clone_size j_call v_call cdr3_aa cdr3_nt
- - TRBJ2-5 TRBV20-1 CSPSYQETQYF TGCAGCCCCAGTTACCAAGAGACCCAGTACTTC
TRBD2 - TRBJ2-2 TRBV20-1 CSARDAGREAGELFF TGCAGTGCTAGAGATGCCGGGAGGGAAGCCGGGGAGCTGTTTTTT
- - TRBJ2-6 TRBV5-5 CASSSDLSGANVLTF TGTGCCAGCAGTTCGGACCTCTCTGGGGCCAACGTCCTGACTTTC
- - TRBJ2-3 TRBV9 CASSPRRSGSSTDTQYF TGTGCCAGCAGCCCCCGTCGATCGGGATCTAGCACAGATACGCAGTATTTT
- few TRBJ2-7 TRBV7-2 CASTPRDRGEQYF TGTGCCAGCACCCCCCGGGACCGGGGGGAGCAGTACTTC
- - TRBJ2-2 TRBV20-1 CSAYNLGLGELFF TGCAGTGCCTATAACCTAGGCCTGGGGGAGCTGTTTTTT
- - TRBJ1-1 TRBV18 CASSPYTLGPEAFF TGTGCCAGCTCACCGTACACCCTTGGCCCTGAAGCTTTCTTT
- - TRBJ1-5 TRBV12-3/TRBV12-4 CASSPGSQPQHF TGTGCCAGCAGTCCAGGGAGTCAGCCCCAGCATTTT
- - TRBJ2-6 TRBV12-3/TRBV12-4 CASIRLTSGANVLTF TGTGCCAGCATCCGACTTACCTCTGGGGCCAACGTCCTGACTTTC
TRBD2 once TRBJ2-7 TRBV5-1 CASSLNLWGTSGRASSYEQYF TGCGCCAGCAGCTTGAACCTTTGGGGAACTAGCGGGAGGGCAAGCTCCTACGAGCAGTACTTC